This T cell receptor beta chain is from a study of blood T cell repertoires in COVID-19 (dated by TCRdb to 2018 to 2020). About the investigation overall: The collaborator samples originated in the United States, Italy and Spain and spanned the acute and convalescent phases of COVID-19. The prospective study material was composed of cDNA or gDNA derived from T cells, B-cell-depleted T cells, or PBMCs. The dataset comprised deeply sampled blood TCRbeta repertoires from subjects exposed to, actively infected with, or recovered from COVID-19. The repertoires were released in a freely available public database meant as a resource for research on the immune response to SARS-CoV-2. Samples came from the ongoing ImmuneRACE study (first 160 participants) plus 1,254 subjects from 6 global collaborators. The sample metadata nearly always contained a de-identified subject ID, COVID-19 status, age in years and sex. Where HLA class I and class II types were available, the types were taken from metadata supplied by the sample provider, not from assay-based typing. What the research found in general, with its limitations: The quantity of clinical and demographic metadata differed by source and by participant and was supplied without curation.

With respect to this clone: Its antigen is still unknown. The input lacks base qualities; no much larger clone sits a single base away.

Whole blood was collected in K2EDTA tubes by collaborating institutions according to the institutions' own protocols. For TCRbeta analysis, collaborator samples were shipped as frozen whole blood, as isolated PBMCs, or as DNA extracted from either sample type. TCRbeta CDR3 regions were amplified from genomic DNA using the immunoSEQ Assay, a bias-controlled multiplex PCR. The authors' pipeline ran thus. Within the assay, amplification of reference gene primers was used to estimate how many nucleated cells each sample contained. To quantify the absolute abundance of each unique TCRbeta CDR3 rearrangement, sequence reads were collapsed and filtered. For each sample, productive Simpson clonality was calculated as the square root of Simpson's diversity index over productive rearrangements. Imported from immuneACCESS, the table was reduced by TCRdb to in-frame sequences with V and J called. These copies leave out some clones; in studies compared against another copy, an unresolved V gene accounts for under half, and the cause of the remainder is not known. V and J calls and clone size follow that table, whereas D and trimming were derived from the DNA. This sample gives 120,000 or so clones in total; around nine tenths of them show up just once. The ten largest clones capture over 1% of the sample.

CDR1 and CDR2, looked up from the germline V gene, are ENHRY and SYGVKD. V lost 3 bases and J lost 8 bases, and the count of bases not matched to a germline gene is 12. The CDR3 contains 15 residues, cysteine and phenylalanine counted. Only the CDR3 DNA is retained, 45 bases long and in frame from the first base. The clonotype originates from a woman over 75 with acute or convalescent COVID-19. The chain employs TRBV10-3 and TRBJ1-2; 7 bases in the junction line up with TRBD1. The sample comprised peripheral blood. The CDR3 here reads CAISDPPTGNEGYTF. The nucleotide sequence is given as TGTGCCATCAGTGATCCTCCGACAGGGAACGAGGGCTACACCTTC.